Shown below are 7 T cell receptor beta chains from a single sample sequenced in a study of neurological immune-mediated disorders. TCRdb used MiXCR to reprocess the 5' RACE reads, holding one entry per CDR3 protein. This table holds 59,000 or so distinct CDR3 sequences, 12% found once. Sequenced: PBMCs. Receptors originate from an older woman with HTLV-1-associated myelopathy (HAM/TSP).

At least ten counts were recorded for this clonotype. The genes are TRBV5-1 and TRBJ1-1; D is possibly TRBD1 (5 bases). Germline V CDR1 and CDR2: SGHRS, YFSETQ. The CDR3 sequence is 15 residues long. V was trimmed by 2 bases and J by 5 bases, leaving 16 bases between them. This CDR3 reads CASSLGTVGYTEAFF. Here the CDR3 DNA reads TGCGCCAGCAGCTTAGGGACGGTAGGGTATACTGAAGCTTTCTTT.

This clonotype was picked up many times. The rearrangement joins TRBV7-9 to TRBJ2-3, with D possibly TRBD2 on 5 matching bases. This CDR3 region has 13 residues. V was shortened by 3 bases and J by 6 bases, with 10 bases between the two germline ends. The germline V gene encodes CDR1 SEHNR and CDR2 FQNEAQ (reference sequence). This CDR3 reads CASSFRLADTQYF. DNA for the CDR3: TGTGCCAGCAGCTTTCGTCTAGCCGATACGCAGTATTTT.

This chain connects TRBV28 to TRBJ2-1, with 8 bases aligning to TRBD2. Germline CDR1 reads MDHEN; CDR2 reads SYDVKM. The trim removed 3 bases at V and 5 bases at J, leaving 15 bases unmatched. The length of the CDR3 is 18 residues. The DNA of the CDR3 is TGTGCCAGCAGTTTTTGGTGTCCAGCGGGAGATGAGAACAATGAGCAGTTCTTC. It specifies CASSFWCPAGDENNEQFF.

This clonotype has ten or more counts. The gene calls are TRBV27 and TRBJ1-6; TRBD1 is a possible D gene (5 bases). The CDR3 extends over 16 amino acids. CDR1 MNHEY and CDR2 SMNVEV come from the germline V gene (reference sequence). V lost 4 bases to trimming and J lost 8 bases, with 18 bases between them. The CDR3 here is CASSSSPDIIHSPLHF. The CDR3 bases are TGTGCCAGCAGTTCTTCCCCGGACATAATTCATTCACCCCTCCACTTT.

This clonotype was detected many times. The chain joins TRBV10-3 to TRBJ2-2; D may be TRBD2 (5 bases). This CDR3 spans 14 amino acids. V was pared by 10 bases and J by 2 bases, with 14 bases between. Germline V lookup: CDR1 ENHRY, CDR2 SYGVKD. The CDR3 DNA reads TGTGCCACGACGGACCGGGAAAACACCGGGGAGCTGTTTTTT. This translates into CATTDRENTGELFF.

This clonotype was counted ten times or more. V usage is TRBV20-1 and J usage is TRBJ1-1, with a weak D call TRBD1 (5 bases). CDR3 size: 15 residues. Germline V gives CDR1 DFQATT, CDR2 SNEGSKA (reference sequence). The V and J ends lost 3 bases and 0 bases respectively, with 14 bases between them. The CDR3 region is CSARGMGLLNTEAFF. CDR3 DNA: TGCAGTGCTAGGGGCATGGGGCTGCTGAACACTGAAGCTTTCTTT.

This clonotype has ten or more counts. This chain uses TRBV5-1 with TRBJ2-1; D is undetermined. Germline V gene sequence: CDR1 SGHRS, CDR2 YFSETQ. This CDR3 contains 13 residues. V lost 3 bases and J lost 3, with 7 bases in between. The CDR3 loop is CASSSTDYNEQFF. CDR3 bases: TGCGCCAGCAGCTCTACCGACTACAATGAGCAGTTCTTC.